This is a list of T cell receptor beta chains from one sample in a study of vaccination and CD4 T cells after COVID-19. Which antigens these TCRs recognize remains unknown. Via MiXCR, TCRdb re-called the PCR reads, giving one row per CDR3 protein. This table holds fewer than 20,000 distinct CDR3 sequences, around 48% found once. Sequenced material: CD4+ T cells from blood, cultured in vitro. These TCRs come from a human donor who had recovered from COVID-19. Each CDR3 is given with its conserved first and last residue. Each record gives: D gene, J gene, clone size, V gene, CDR3 protein, CDR3 DNA. The D gene is left open where the match is weak. Only part of the rows carry a size: once, few, many, or a class if the clone is expanded.

. | TRBJ1-6 | . | TRBV30 | CAGTGHLNSPLHF | TGTGCCGGTACGGGACACCTAAATTCACCCCTCCACTTT
. | TRBJ1-1 | . | TRBV7-2 | CASSPPGPEAFF | TGTGCCAGCAGCCCCCCGGGGCCTGAAGCTTTCTTT
TRBD1 | TRBJ1-5 | . | TRBV2 | CASSRGQGNQPQHF | TGTGCCAGCAGTAGGGGGCAGGGAAATCAGCCCCAGCATTTT
TRBD2 | TRBJ2-1 | . | TRBV7-9 | CASSSRRAAGRESEQFF | TGTGCCAGCAGCTCACGACGGGCAGCCGGGAGGGAGAGTGAGCAGTTCTTC
. | TRBJ2-3 | few | TRBV20-1 | CSARSQADTQYF | TGCAGTGCTAGATCCCAAGCGGATACGCAGTATTTT
. | TRBJ1-2 | few | TRBV6-1 | CASSVVGANYGYTF | TGTGCCAGCAGTGTGGTGGGGGCTAACTATGGCTACACCTTC
TRBD1 | TRBJ2-7 | . | TRBV6-1 | CASSPGGATTYEQYF | TGTGCCAGCAGTCCAGGGGGCGCGACGACCTACGAGCAGTACTTC
TRBD1 | TRBJ1-5 | few | TRBV28 | CATQQGVQPQHF | TGTGCCACGCAACAGGGGGTACAGCCCCAGCATTTT
. | TRBJ2-4 | . | TRBV4-2 | CASSQENGGDRAKNIQYF | TGTGCCAGCAGCCAAGAAAATGGGGGTGACAGAGCCAAAAACATTCAGTACTTC
. | TRBJ1-1 | . | TRBV20-1 | CSVSFRPNTEAFF | TGCAGTGTTAGTTTTCGTCCCAACACTGAAGCTTTCTTT
TRBD1 | TRBJ1-6 | . | TRBV2 | CASNRQGINNSPLHF | TGTGCCAGCAATAGACAGGGAATTAATAATTCACCCCTCCACTTT
. | TRBJ2-7 | . | TRBV6-1 | CASSGRAYEQYF | TGTGCCAGCAGTGGGAGGGCCTACGAGCAGTACTTC
TRBD1 | TRBJ2-7 | . | TRBV20-1 | CSARQTGASSYEQYF | TGCAGTGCTCGTCAAACAGGGGCGAGCTCCTACGAGCAGTACTTC
. | TRBJ1-2 | . | TRBV5-1 | CASSDSGTDNYGYTF | TGCGCCAGCAGCGACAGCGGGACGGATAACTATGGCTACACCTTC
. | TRBJ2-1 | few | TRBV12-3/TRBV12-4 | CASSFHGIYNEQFF | TGTGCCAGCAGTTTCCACGGGATTTACAATGAGCAGTTCTTC
. | TRBJ1-1 | few | TRBV15 | CATSGRKAEAFF | TGTGCCACCAGCGGCCGGAAGGCTGAAGCTTTCTTT
TRBD1 | TRBJ1-6 | . | TRBV12-3/TRBV12-4 | CASNHGTGNSPLHF | TGTGCCAGCAATCACGGGACAGGGAATTCACCCCTCCACTTT
. | TRBJ2-5 | few | TRBV6-1 | CASSEISFTQGTQYF | TGTGCCAGCAGTGAAATATCCTTCACTCAGGGGACCCAGTACTTC
TRBD1 | TRBJ2-1 | . | TRBV20-1 | CSAETGQYNEQFF | TGCAGTGCGGAGACAGGGCAATACAATGAGCAGTTCTTC
TRBD1 | TRBJ2-5 | few | TRBV11-3 | CASSSRGRETQYF | TGTGCCAGCAGCTCCAGGGGGCGGGAGACCCAGTACTTC
. | TRBJ1-1 | . | TRBV29-1 | CSAVVRPRDTEAFF | TGCAGCGCTGTAGTGCGGCCAAGGGACACTGAAGCTTTCTTT
. | TRBJ2-3 | . | TRBV4-3 | CASSLEGGGEATDTQYF | TGCGCCAGCAGCCTGGAAGGTGGGGGAGAAGCTACAGATACGCAGTATTTT
. | TRBJ2-7 | . | TRBV7-2 | CASSLGTDRRYF | TGTGCCAGCAGCTTAGGGACCGACCGGAGGTACTTC
. | TRBJ1-2 | few | TRBV20-1 | CSASAQGHYGYTF | TGCAGTGCTAGTGCCCAGGGTCACTATGGCTACACCTTC
. | TRBJ1-1 | . | TRBV5-1 | CASSLDFVGEAFF | TGCGCCAGCAGCTTGGACTTTGTGGGTGAAGCTTTCTTT
. | TRBJ2-7 | . | TRBV20-1 | CSAEAGTHYEQYF | TGCAGTGCTGAAGCTGGGACCCACTACGAGCAGTACTTC
. | TRBJ1-5 | . | TRBV5-3 | CASSLVGTNQPQHF | TGTGCCAGCAGCTTGGTAGGGACCAATCAGCCCCAGCATTTT
TRBD2 | TRBJ2-2 | . | TRBV20-1 | CSAISGRESTGELFF | TGCAGTGCTATCAGTGGGCGGGAGAGCACCGGGGAGCTGTTTTTT
. | TRBJ2-5 | . | TRBV11-3 | CASSLVGGRETQYF | TGTGCCAGCAGCTTAGTCGGGGGGCGAGAGACCCAGTACTTC
. | TRBJ1-2 | . | TRBV24-1 | CATSDWAGYTF | TGTGCCACCAGTGACTGGGCGGGCTACACCTTC
TRBD1 | TRBJ1-2 | . | TRBV19 | CASSRQGVDYGYTF | TGTGCCAGTAGCAGACAGGGAGTAGACTATGGCTACACCTTC
. | TRBJ1-1 | once | TRBV30 | CAWSRTRNTEAFF | TGTGCCTGGAGTCGAACACGGAACACTGAAGCTTTCTTT
. | TRBJ2-2 | . | TRBV7-2 | CASSLKGVGVPGELFF | TGTGCCAGCAGCTTAAAAGGGGTCGGGGTCCCCGGGGAGCTGTTTTTT
. | TRBJ2-5 | few | TRBV7-2 | CASSWTEQETQYF | TGTGCCAGCAGTTGGACCGAGCAAGAGACCCAGTACTTC
TRBD1 | TRBJ2-7 | . | TRBV30 | CAWSRGQGTGEQYF | TGTGCCTGGAGTCGGGGACAGGGGACCGGCGAGCAGTACTTC
TRBD1 | TRBJ2-7 | once | TRBV18 | CASSHTGGGSYEQYF | TGTGCCAGCTCACATACAGGGGGTGGATCCTACGAGCAGTACTTC
. | TRBJ2-3 | . | TRBV7-9 | CASSLGASGTDTQYF | TGTGCCAGCAGCTTAGGGGCTAGCGGCACAGATACGCAGTATTTT
. | TRBJ1-2 | . | TRBV6-2/TRBV6-3 | CASSSRWTAGNYGYTF | TGTGCCAGCAGTTCCCGTTGGACAGCCGGTAACTATGGCTACACCTTC
. | TRBJ2-3 | . | TRBV11-3 | CASSLTGGADTQYF | TGTGCCAGCAGCTTAACGGGGGGCGCAGATACGCAGTATTTT
. | TRBJ2-3 | . | TRBV19 | CASSIVPGWEDTQYF | TGTGCCAGTAGTATTGTGCCGGGCTGGGAAGATACGCAGTATTTT
TRBD2 | TRBJ2-5 | few | TRBV15 | CATSRAGGREETQYF | TGTGCCACCAGCAGAGCGGGGGGGCGGGAAGAGACCCAGTACTTC